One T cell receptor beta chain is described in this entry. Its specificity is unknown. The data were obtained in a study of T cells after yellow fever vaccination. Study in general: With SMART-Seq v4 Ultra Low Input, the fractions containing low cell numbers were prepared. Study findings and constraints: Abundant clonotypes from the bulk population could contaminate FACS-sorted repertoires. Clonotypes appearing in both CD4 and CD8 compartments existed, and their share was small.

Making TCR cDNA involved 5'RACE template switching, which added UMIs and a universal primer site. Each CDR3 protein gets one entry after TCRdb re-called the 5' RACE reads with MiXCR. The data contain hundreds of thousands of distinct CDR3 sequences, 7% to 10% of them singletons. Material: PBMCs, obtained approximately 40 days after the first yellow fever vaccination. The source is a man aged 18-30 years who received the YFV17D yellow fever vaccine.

CDR3 nucleotides: TGTGCCAGCCTATCTAAACAGGGGGCGATGAGTGGATTCACTGAAGCTTTCTTT. This translates into CASLSKQGAMSGFTEAFF. The rearrangement links TRBV19 to TRBJ1-1, with 9 bases fitting TRBD1. Trimming took 9 bases from V and 4 from J; bases not matched to a gene: 21. The CDR3 covers 18 residues. Germline V gene sequence: CDR1 LNHDA, CDR2 SQIVND (reference sequence).